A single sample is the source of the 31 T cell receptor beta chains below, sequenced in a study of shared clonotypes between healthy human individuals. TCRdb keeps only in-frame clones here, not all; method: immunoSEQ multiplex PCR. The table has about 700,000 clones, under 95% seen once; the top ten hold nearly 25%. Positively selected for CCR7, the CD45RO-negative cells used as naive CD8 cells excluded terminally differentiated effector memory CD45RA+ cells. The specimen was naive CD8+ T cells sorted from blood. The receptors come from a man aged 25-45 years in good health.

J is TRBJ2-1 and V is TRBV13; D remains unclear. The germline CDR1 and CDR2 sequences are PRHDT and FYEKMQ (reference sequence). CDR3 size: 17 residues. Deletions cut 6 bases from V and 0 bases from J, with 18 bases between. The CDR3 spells CASRLRAWSPSYNEQFF. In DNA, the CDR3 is TGTGCCAGCAGGCTTAGAGCGTGGAGCCCCTCCTACAATGAGCAGTTCTTC. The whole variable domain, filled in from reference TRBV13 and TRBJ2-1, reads AAGVIQSPRHLIKEKRETATLKCYPIPRHDTVYWYQQGPGQDPQFLISFYEKMQSDKGSIPDRFSAQQFSDYHSELNMSSLELGDSALYFCASRLRAWSPSYNEQFFGPGTRLTVL.

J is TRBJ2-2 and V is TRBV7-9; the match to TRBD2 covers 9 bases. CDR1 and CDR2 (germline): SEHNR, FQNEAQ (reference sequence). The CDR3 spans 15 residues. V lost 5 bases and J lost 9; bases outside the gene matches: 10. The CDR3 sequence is CASSQGTSRSRELFF. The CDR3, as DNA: TGTGCCAGCAGCCAAGGGACTAGCCGCTCGCGGGAGCTGTTTTTT.

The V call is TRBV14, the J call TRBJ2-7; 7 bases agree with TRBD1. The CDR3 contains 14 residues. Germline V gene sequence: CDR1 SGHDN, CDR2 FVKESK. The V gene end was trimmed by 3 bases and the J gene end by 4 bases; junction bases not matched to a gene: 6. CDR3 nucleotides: TGTGCCAGCAGCCAGAGTGGGACAGCATACGAGCAGTACTTC. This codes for CASSQSGTAYEQYF.

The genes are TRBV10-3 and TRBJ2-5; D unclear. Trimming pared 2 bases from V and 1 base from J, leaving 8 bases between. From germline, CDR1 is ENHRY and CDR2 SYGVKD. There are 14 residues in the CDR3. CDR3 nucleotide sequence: TGTGCCATCAGTGAGCAGGCGTTCCAAGAGACCCAGTACTTC. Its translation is CAISEQAFQETQYF.

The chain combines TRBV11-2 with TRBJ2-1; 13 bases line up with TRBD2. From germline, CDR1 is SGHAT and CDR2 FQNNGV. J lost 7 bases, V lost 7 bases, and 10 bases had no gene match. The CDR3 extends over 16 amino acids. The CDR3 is CASNNILAGGVNEQFF. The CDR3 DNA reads TGTGCCAGCAACAATATACTAGCGGGAGGGGTGAATGAGCAGTTCTTC.

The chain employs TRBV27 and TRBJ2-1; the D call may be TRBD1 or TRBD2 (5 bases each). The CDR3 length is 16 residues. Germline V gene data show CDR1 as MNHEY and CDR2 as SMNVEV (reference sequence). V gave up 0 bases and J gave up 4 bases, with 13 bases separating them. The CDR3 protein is CASSLSGAGSYNEQFF. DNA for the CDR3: TGTGCCAGCAGTTTATCCGGGGCAGGGTCTTACAATGAGCAGTTCTTC.

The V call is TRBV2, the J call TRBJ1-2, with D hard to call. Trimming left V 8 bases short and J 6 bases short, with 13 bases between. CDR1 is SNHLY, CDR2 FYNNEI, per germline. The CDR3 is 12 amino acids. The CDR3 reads CASRVGGNGYTF. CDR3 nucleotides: TGTGCCAGCCGGGTTGGCGGGAATGGCTACACCTTC.

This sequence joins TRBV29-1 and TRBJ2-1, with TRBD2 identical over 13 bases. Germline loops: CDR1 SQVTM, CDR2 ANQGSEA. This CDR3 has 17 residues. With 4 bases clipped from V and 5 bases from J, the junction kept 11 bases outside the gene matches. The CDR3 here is CSVAGVTGTSGDNEQFF. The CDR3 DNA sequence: TGCAGCGTTGCCGGGGTCACCGGGACTAGCGGGGACAATGAGCAGTTCTTC.

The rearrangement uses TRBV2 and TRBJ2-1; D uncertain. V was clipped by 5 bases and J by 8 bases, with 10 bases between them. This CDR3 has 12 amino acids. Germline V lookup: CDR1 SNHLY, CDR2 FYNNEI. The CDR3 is CASSLTFDEQFF. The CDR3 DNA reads TGTGCCAGCAGTTTAACTTTCGATGAGCAGTTCTTC.

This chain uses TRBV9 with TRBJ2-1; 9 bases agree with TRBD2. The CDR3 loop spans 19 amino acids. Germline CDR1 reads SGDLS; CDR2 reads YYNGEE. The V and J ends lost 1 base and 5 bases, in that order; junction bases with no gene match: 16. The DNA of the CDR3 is TGTGCCAGCAGCGTACCCCGGAGTAAGACTAGCGGACCTGACAATGAGCAGTTCTTC. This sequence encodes CASSVPRSKTSGPDNEQFF.

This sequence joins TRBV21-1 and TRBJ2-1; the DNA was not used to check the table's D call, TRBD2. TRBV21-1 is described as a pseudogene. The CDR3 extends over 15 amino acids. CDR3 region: CASSKTEGIWNEQFF. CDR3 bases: TGTGCCAGCAGCAAAACGGAGGGGATTTGGAATGAGCAGTTCTTC.

CDR3 in amino acids: CASAIIGAGGQETQYF. The DNA of the CDR3 is TGTGCCAGCGCCATAATCGGGGCAGGGGGTCAAGAGACCCAGTACTTC. V gene TRBV28 combines with J gene TRBJ2-5, with 7 bases matching TRBD1. The junction had 14 bases not matched to a gene; V was cut back by 8 bases and J by 2 bases. Looked up from germline, CDR1 is MDHEN and CDR2 is SYDVKM. This CDR3 is 16 amino acids long. The variable domain in full, completed from reference TRBV28 and TRBJ2-5, reads DVKVTQSSRYLVKRTGEKVFLECVQDMDHENMFWYRQDPGLGLRLIYFSYDVKMKEKGDIPEGYSVSREKKERFSLILESASTNQTSMYLCASAIIGAGGQETQYFGPGTRLLVL.

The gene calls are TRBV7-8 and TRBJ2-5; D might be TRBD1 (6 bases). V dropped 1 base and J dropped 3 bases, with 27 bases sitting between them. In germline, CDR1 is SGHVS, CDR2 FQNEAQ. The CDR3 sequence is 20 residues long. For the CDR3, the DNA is TGTGCCAGCAGCTTAGTAGTTTGGACAAATACCGGGACAAAAAAAGAGACCCAGTACTTC. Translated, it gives CASSLVVWTNTGTKKETQYF. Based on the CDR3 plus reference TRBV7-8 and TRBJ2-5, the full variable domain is GAGVSQSPRYKVAKRGQDVALRCDPISGHVSLFWYQQALGQGPEFLTYFQNEAQLDKSGLPSDRFFAERPEGSVSTLKIQRTQQEDSAVYLCASSLVVWTNTGTKKETQYFGPGTRLLVL.

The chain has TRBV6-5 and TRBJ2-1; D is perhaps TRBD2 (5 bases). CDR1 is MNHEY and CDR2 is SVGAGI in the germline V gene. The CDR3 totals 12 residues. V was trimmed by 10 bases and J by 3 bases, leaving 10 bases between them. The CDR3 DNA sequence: TGTGCCACCCTGGCGGGCTACAATGAGCAGTTCTTC. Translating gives CATLAGYNEQFF.

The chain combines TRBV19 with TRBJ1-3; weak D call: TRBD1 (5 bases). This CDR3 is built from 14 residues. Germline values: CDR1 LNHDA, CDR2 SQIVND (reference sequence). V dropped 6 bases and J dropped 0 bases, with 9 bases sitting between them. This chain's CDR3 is CASRPTGSGNTIYF. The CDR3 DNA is TGTGCCAGTAGACCTACAGGCTCTGGAAACACCATATATTTT.

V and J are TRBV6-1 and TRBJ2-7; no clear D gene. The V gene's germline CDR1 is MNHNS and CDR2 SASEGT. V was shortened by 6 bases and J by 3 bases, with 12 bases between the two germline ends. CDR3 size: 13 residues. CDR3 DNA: TGTGCCAGCAGAAAAAACCCCATCTACGAGCAGTACTTC. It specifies CASRKNPIYEQYF.

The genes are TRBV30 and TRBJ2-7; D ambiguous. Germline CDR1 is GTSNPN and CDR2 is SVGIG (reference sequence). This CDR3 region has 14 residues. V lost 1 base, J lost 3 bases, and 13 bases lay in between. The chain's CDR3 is CAWSGSETHYEQYF. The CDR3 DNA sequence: TGTGCCTGGAGTGGATCGGAAACCCACTACGAGCAGTACTTC.

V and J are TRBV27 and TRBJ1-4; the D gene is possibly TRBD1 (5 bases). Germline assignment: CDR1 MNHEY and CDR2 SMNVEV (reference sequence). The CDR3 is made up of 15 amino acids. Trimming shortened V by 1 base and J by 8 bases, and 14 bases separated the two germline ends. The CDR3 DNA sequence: TGTGCCAGCAGTTTATTCAGTCAGGGAGGGGAAAAACTGTTTTTT. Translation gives CASSLFSQGGEKLFF.

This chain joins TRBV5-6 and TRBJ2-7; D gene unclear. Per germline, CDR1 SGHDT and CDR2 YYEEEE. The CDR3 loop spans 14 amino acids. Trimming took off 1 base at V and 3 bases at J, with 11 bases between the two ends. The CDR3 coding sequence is TGTGCCAGCAGCTTGTGGGTTGGAGTCTACGAGCAGTACTTC. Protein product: CASSLWVGVYEQYF.

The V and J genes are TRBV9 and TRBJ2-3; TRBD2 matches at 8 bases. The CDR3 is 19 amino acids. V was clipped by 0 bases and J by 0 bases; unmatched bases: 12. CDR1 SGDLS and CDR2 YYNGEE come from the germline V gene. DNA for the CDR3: TGTGCCAGCAGCGTAGACCCCCGGGGGGCTAGCGGGAGCACAGATACGCAGTATTTT. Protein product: CASSVDPRGASGSTDTQYF. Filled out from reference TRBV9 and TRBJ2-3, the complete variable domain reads DSGVTQTPKHLITATGQRVTLRCSPRSGDLSVYWYQQSLDQGLQFLIQYYNGEERAKGNILERFSAQQFPDLHSELNLSSLELGDSALYFCASSVDPRGASGSTDTQYFGPGTRLTVL.

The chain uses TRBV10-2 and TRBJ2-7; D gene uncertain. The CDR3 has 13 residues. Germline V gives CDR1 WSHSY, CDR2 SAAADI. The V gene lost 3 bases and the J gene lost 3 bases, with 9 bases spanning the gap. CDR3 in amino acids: CASSDYVVYEQYF. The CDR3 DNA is TGCGCCAGCAGTGACTATGTAGTCTACGAGCAGTACTTC.

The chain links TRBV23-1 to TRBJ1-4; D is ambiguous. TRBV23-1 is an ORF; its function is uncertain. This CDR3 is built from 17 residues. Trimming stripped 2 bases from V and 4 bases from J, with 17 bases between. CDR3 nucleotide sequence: TGCGCCAGCAGTCAACCCATAAAAGGGAGGTGTAATGAAAAACTGTTTTTT. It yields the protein CASSQPIKGRCNEKLFF.

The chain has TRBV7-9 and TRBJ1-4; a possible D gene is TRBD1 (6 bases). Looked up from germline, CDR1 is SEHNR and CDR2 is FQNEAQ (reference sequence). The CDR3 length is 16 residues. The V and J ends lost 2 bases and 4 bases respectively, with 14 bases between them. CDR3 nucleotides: TGTGCCAGCAGCTTACCGACGACAGGACATAATGAAAAACTGTTTTTT. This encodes CASSLPTTGHNEKLFF.

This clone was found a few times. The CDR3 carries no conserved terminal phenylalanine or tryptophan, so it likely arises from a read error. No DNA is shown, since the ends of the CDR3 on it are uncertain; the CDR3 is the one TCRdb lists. The CDR3 loop is CASSELAGKDSPL. The chain employs TRBV2 and TRBJ2-7; TRBD1, the table's D call, lacks a check against the DNA. The CDR3 sequence runs 13 residues, both termini included. CDR1 is SNHLY and CDR2 is FYNNEI in the germline V gene.

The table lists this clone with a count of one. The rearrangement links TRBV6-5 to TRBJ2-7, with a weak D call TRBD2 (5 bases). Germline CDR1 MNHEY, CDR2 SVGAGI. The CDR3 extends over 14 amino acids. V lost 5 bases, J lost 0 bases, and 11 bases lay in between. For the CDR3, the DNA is TGTGCCAGCAGTCGACGGACTCTCTCCTACGAGCAGTACTTC. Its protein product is CASSRRTLSYEQYF.

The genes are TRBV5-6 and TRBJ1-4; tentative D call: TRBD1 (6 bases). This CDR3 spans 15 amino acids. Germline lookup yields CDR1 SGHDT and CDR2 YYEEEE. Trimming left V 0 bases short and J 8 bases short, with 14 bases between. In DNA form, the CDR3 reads TGTGCCAGCAGCTTGGGCACAGGGTTGAGGGAAAAACTGTTTTTT. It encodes CASSLGTGLREKLFF.

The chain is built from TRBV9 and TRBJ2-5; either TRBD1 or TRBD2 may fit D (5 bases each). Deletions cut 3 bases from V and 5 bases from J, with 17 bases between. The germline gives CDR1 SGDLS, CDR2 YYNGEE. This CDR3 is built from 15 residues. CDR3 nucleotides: TGTGCCAGCAGCGCCTGGGACCTCTCGTGGGAGACCCAGTACTTC. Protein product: CASSAWDLSWETQYF.

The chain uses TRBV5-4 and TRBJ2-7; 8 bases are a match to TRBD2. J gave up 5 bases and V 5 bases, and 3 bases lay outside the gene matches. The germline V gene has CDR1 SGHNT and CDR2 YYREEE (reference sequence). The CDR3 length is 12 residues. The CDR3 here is CASRRGVHEQYF. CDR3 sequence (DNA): TGTGCCAGCAGGCGGGGGGTACACGAGCAGTACTTC.

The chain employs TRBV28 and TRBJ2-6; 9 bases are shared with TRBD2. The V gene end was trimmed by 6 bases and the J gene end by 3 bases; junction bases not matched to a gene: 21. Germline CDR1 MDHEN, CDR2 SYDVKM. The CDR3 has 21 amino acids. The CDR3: CASSDIPEAGGTLGGANVLTF. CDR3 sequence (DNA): TGTGCCAGCAGCGACATCCCCGAAGCGGGAGGAACTTTGGGTGGGGCCAACGTCCTGACTTTC. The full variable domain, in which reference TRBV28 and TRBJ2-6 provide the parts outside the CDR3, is DVKVTQSSRYLVKRTGEKVFLECVQDMDHENMFWYRQDPGLGLRLIYFSYDVKMKEKGDIPEGYSVSREKKERFSLILESASTNQTSMYLCASSDIPEAGGTLGGANVLTFGAGSRLTVL.

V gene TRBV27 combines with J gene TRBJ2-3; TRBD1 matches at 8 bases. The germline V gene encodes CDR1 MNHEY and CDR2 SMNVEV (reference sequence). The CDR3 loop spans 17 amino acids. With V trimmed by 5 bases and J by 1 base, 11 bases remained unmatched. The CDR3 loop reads CASSPPPQGARTDTQYF. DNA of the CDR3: TGTGCCAGCAGTCCCCCACCCCAGGGGGCGCGCACAGATACGCAGTATTTT.

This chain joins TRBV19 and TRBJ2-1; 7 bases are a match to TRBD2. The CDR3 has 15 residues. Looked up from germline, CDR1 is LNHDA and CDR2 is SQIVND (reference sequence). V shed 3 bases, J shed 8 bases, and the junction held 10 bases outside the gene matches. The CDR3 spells CASSMVLAVGHEQFF. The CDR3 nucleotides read TGTGCCAGTAGTATGGTCCTAGCGGTTGGCCATGAGCAGTTCTTC. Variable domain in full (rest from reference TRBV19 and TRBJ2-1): DGGITQSPKYLFRKEGQNVTLSCEQNLNHDAMYWYRQDPGQGLRLIYYSQIVNDFQKGDIAEGYSVSREKKESFPLTVTSAQKNPTAFYLCASSMVLAVGHEQFFGPGTRLTVL.